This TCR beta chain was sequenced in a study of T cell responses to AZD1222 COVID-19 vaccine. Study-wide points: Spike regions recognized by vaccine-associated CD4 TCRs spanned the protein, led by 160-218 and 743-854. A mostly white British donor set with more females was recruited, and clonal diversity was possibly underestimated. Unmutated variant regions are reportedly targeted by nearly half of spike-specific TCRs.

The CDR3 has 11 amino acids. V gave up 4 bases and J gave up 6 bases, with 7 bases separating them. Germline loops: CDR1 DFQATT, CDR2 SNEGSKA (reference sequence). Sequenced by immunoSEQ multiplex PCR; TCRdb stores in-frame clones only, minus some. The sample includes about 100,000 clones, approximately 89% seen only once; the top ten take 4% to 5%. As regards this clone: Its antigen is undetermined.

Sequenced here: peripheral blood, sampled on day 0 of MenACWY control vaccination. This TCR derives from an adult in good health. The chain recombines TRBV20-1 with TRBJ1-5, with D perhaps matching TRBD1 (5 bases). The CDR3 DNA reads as TGCAGTGCTACGGGGGGTCAGCCCCAGCATTTT. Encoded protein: CSATGGQPQHF.